The 11 T cell receptor beta chains reported below all come from one sample, sequenced in a study of blood T cells in healthy people across ages. Then a second PCR, running roughly 7 to 11 cycles, was carried out with a sample-barcoded 5' primer and a J-beta primer mix. TCRdb passed the 5' RACE reads through MiXCR, listing each CDR3 protein once. Of roughly 1,500,000 distinct CDR3 sequences detected, around 39% appear once; the ten largest clones hold 7.9%. Sample: blood. The receptors here all came from a young woman in good health.

The sample holds one count of this clonotype. DNA of the CDR3: TGTGCCAGCAGCTGGGAAACCGACAGGGGGCTTGCAGATACGCAGTATTTT. It translates to CASSWETDRGLADTQYF. The rearrangement links TRBV12-3 or TRBV12-4 to TRBJ2-3, with 10 bases fitting TRBD1. V lost 6 bases, J lost 4 bases, and 13 bases stayed unmatched. The CDR3 has 17 residues.

In DNA, the CDR3 is TGCGCCAGCAGCTTGGGTGGAGGGGGTATGTACGAGCAGTACTTC. Translated: CASSLGGGGMYEQYF. The V gene is TRBV5-1, the J gene TRBJ2-4, with D possibly called TRBD1 or TRBD2 (6 bases each). The tail of the sequence fits TRBJ2-7 better, so the J call may be wrong. The CDR3 sequence is 15 residues long. Germline V gene data show CDR1 as SGHRS and CDR2 as YFSETQ.

CDR3 DNA sequence: TGTGCCAGCAGCTTAATGGCCCGATGGACAGATACGCAGTATTTT. Its translation: CASSLMARWTDTQYF. The J gene is TRBJ2-3, the V gene TRBV13; no reliable D call. V lost 2 bases, J lost 3 bases, and 12 bases lay in between. This CDR3 has 15 amino acids. Germline CDR1 and CDR2: PRHDT and FYEKMQ (reference sequence).

J is TRBJ1-2 and V is TRBV12-3 or TRBV12-4, with D unresolved. The CDR3 length is 12 residues. V lost 6 bases and J lost 6, with 11 bases in between. In DNA form, the CDR3 reads TGTGCCAGCAGAGAACAGCGCCATGGCTACACCTTC. It codes for CASREQRHGYTF.

CDR3 in amino acids: CASSLEKYQETQYF. For the CDR3, the DNA is TGCGCCAGCAGCTTGGAGAAGTACCAAGAGACCCAGTACTTC. The rearrangement links TRBV5-1 to TRBJ2-5, with D hard to call. CDR3 length equals 14 residues. Germline lookup yields CDR1 SGHRS and CDR2 YFSETQ. The germline V and J ends were trimmed by 0 bases and 0 bases, with 6 bases remaining between them.

The sample holds a few counts of this clonotype. V gene TRBV10-2 combines with J gene TRBJ2-5; 7 positions match TRBD2. The CDR3 contains 16 residues. Germline loops: CDR1 WSHSY, CDR2 SAAADI. V shed 6 bases, J shed 0 bases, and the junction held 10 bases outside the gene matches. Here the CDR3 reads CASRAGGLGYQETQYF. The CDR3 DNA sequence: TGCGCCAGCAGAGCCGGGGGGTTAGGGTACCAAGAGACCCAGTACTTC.

Only one count was recorded for this clonotype. The chain is built from TRBV6-1 and TRBJ2-6; 8 bases agree with TRBD1. The length of the CDR3 is 19 residues. V gave up 1 base and J gave up 2 bases; unmatched junction bases: 10. Germline V gene lookup returns CDR1 MNHNS and CDR2 SASEGT. CDR3: CASSEVSRTGPTGANVLTF. The CDR3 DNA reads TGTGCCAGCAGTGAAGTTTCCAGGACAGGGCCCACTGGGGCCAACGTCCTGACTTTC.

V is TRBV20-1 and J is TRBJ2-1; a possible D gene is TRBD2 (7 bases). This CDR3 is built from 17 residues. Looked up from germline, CDR1 is DFQATT and CDR2 is SNEGSKA (reference sequence). V was cut by 1 base and J by 7 bases, with 23 bases left in between. CDR3 nucleotide sequence: TGCAGTGCTAGAGCGAGTCCCAGCGGCGGGGGCCTAAATGAGCAGTTCTTC. Its translation is CSARASPSGGGLNEQFF.

Note on this clonotype: The junction and the germline gene differ at one end; a read error may be behind it. The gene calls are TRBV20-1 and TRBJ2-6, with TRBD2 matching over 8 bases. Per the germline V gene, CDR1 is DFQATT and CDR2 is SNEGSKA (reference sequence). This CDR3 contains 16 residues. The CDR3 DNA reads as TGCAGTGCTAGGGGTAGGACTAGCTCAGGGGACAACGTCCTGACTTTC. It yields the protein CSARGRTSSGDNVLTF.

The V call is TRBV2, the J call TRBJ2-2, with TRBD2 matching 9 bases. The ends lost 8 bases at V and 5 bases at J; junction bases unmatched: 6. The CDR3 is made up of 14 amino acids. The germline V gene encodes CDR1 SNHLY and CDR2 FYNNEI. The CDR3 reads CASGSGGTTGELFF. In DNA form, the CDR3 reads TGTGCCAGCGGAAGCGGGGGGACGACCGGGGAGCTGTTTTTT.

This clonotype was seen a few times. This chain uses TRBV7-9 with TRBJ2-7, with D perhaps being TRBD1 or TRBD2 (6 bases each). The CDR3 runs to 14 residues. Trimming took 5 bases from V and 8 from J, leaving 19 bases between them. The germline gives CDR1 SEHNR, CDR2 FQNEAQ (reference sequence). CDR3 bases: TGTGCCAGCAGCCCGCTGGGAGGACAGTTCCAGCAGTACTTC. Its protein is CASSPLGGQFQQYF.